The T cell receptor (beta chain) under discussion was sequenced for a study of beta chain features in type 1 diabetes. Findings and caveats of the study: Type 1 diabetes patients had TCRB CDR3s that were shorter (moderately but significantly so) in all four CD4+ subsets.

The V segment lost 2 bases and the J segment 4 bases; nucleotides outside the gene matches: 5. Germline assignment: CDR1 GTSNPN and CDR2 SVGIG (reference sequence). The CDR3 totals 14 residues. What was sequenced were expressed TCRB transcripts, since all of the isolated RNA had been reverse transcribed. Profiled with immunoSEQ multiplex PCR; TCRdb holds only in-frame clones, not every one. The sample carries under 850,000 clones, under 15% recorded once. This clone has a handful of counts. What it binds is unknown. The chain has TRBV30 and TRBJ2-7, with 10 bases that match TRBD1. This sequence was found in a man between 18 and 29 years old with type 1 diabetes. Sequenced: naive CD4+ T cells from blood. The DNA for the CDR3 is TGTGCCTGGAGTCCTCGGGGACAGGGGTACGAGCAGTACTTC. Its protein product is CAWSPRGQGYEQYF.